This T cell receptor (beta chain) was sequenced during a study of human T cells and chemical hapten exposure. Germline loops: CDR1 SGHTA, CDR2 FQGNSA. CDR3 length equals 13 residues. Germline trimming cut 5 bases from V and 12 bases from J; bases unmatched to any gene: 10. Noted time point: patch test 2, 6 weeks after DPC sensitization. Specified treatment: therapeutic diphenylcyclopropenone sensitization with weekly scalp DPC. This clonotype has at least ten counts. Study processing details: A typical sample had 95,000 to 100,000 TCRs, with about 20,000 to 700,000 overall. TCRdb re-called the RACE reads with MiXCR, one entry per CDR3 protein. The V and J calls reflect TCRdb's pipeline rather than the authors' work. The sample lists approximately 80,000 distinct CDR3 sequences, roughly a tenth occurring once.

The sample here was whole blood, taken in connection with sensitization to the hapten diphenylcyclopropenone (DPC). The sequence was collected from a woman aged 25 to 39 with alopecia areata. Some clones in this sample may be carry-over from other donors' samples. The chain links TRBV7-2 to TRBJ2-4; 7 bases are shared with TRBD1. CDR3 residues: CASSPRTGSTQYF. Written as DNA, the CDR3 is TGTGCCAGCAGCCCCAGGACAGGATCCACTCAGTACTTC.